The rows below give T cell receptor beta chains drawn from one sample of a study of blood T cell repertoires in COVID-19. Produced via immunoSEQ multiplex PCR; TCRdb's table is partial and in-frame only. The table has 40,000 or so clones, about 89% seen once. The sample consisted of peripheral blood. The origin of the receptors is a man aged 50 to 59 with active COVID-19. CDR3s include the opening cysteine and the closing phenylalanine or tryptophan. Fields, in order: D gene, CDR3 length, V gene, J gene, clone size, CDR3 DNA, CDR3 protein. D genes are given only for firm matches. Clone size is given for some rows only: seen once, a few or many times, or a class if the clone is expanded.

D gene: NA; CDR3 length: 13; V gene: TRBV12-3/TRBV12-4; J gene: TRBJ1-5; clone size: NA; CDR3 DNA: TGTGCCAGCAGTTTTAACGGTGATCAGCCCCAGCATTTT; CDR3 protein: CASSFNGDQPQHF
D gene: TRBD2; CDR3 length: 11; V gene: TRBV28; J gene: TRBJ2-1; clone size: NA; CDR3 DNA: TGTGCCAGCAGCTCTAGCGGAAAGCAGTTCTTC; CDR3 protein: CASSSSGKQFF
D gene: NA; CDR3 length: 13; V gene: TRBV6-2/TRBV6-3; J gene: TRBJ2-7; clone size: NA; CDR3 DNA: TGTGCCAGCAGTTACAGCCATCCCTACGAGCAGTACTTC; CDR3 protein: CASSYSHPYEQYF
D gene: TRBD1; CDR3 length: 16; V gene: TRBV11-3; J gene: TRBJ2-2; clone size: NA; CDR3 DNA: TGTGCCAGCAGCCCACCCGGGACAGGGGAATCCGGGGAGCTGTTTTTT; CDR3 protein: CASSPPGTGESGELFF
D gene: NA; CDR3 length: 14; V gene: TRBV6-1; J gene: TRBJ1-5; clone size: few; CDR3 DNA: TGTGCCAGCAGTGAACTCAGGGGCAATCAGCCCCAGCATTTT; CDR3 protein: CASSELRGNQPQHF
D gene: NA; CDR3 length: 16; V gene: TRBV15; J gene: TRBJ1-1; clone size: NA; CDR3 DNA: TGTGCCACCAGCGGGTGGGTAGGCAGGTTGAACACTGAAGCTTTCTTT; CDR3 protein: CATSGWVGRLNTEAFF
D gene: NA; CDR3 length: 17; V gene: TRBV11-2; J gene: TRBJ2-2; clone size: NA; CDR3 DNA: TGTGCCAGCAGCCCCCGGGGGAGTCGTTGGGACACCGGGGAGCTGTTTTTT; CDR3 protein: CASSPRGSRWDTGELFF
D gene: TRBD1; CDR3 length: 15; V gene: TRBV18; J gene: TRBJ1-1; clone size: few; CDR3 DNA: TGTGCCAGCCGAAAAACGGGACAGCCTAACACTGAAGCTTTCTTT; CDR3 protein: CASRKTGQPNTEAFF
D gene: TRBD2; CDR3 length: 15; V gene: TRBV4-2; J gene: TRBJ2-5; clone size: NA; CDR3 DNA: TGTGCCAGCAGCCAAGATCGGGGGGGCCAAGAGACCCAGTACTTC; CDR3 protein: CASSQDRGGQETQYF
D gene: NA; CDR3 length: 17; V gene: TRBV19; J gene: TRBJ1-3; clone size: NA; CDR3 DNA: TGTGCCAGTAGTCCAGTCCATATTCGGGGCTCTGGAAACACCATATATTTT; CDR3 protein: CASSPVHIRGSGNTIYF
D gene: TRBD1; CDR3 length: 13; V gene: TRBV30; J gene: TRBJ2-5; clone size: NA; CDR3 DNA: TGTGCCTGGGGGGGTACAGGGGTACAGACCCAGTACTTC; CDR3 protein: CAWGGTGVQTQYF
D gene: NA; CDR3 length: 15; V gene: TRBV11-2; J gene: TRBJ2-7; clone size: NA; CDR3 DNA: TGTGCCAGCAGCTTAGGGGCAGGGTGGGGATACGAGCAGTACTTC; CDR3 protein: CASSLGAGWGYEQYF
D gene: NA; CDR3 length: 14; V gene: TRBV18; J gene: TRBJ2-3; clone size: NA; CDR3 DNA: TGTGCCAGCTCCCCAAACAGGGTCACAGATACGCAGTATTTT; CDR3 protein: CASSPNRVTDTQYF
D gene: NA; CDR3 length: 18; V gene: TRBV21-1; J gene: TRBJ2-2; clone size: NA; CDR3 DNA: TGTGCCAGCAGCAAAATGAACCACAGACCTGATAACACCGGGGAGCTGTTTTTT; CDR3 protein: CASSKMNHRPDNTGELFF
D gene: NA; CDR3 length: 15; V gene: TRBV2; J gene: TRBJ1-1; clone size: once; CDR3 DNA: TGTGCCAGCTCCGGAGGCTGGGGAACGGACACTGAAGCTTTCTTT; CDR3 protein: CASSGGWGTDTEAFF
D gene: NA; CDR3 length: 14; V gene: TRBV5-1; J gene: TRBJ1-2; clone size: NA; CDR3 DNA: TGCGCCAGCAGCTTGGCGGGGCGGGGATATGGCTACACCTTC; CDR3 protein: CASSLAGRGYGYTF
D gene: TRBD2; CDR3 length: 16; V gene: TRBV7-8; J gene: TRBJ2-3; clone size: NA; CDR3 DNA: TGTGCCAGCAGCCCCCGGACTAGCGGGGGCACAGATACGCAGTATTTT; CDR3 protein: CASSPRTSGGTDTQYF
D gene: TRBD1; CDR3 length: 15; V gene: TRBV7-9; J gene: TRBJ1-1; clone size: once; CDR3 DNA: TGTGCCAGCAGCTTAGAAGCCACAGGGGGCACTGAAGCTTTCTTT; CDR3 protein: CASSLEATGGTEAFF
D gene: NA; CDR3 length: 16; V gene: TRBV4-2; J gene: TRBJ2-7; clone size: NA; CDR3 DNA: TGTGCCAGCAGCCAAGTTATAGCGGTGAGCTCCTACGAGCAGTACTTC; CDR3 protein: CASSQVIAVSSYEQYF
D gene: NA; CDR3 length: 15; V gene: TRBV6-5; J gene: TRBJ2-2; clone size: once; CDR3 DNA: TGTGCCAGCAGTCCCCTAAGACGGAGCACCGGGGAGCTGTTTTTT; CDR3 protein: CASSPLRRSTGELFF
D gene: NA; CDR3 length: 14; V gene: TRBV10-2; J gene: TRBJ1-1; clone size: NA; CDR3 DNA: TGCGCCAGCAGTGAACAGACACTGAACACTGAAGCTTTCTTT; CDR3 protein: CASSEQTLNTEAFF
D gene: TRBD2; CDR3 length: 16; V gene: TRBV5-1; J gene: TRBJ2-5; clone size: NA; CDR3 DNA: TGCGCCAGCAGTTCGGGACTAGCGGGAGGCGGAGAGACCCAGTACTTC; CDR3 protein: CASSSGLAGGGETQYF
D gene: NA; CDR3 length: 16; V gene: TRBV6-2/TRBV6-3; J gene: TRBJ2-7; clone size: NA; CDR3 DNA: TGTGCCAGCACCCCCCATGGGACCGCCGAAGGGGGTGAGCAGTACTTC; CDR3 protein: CASTPHGTAEGGEQYF
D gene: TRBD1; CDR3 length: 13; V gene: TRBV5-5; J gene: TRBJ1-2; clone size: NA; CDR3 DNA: TGTGCCAGCAGCTTCGAAGGGGGCTCCGGCTACACCTTC; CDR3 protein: CASSFEGGSGYTF
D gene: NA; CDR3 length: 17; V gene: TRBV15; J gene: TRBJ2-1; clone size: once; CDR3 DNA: TGTGCCACCAGCAGATCCACAGGAGGGGTCCCCTACAATGAGCAGTTCTTC; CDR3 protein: CATSRSTGGVPYNEQFF
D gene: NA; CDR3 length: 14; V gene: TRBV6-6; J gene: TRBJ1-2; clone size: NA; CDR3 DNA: TGTGCCAGCAGAGGCCGACAGGCCAACTATGGCTACACCTTC; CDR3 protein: CASRGRQANYGYTF
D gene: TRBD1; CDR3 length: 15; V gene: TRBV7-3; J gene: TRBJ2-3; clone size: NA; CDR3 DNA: TGTGCCAGCAGCTTCGGACAGGGACAGACAGATACGCAGTATTTT; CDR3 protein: CASSFGQGQTDTQYF
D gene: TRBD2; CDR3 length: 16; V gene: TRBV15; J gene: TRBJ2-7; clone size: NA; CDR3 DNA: TGTGCCACCAGCCCGAACCCTAGCGGGGTCGGAGACGAGCAGTACTTC; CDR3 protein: CATSPNPSGVGDEQYF
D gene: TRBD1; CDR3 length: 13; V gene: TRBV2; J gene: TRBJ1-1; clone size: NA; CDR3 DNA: TGTGCCACCAAGGGACAGCCAAACACTGAAGCTTTCTTT; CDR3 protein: CATKGQPNTEAFF
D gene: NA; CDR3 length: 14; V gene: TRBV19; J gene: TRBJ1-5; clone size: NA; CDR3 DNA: TGTGCCAGCCAGGATGGGGGCGCGGGTCAGCCCCAGCATTTT; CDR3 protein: CASQDGGAGQPQHF
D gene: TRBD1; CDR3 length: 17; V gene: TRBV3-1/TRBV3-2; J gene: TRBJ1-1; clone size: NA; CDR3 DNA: TGTGCCAGCAGCCCCCGTCCCGGGACAGGGATCAACACTGAAGCTTTCTTT; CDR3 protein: CASSPRPGTGINTEAFF
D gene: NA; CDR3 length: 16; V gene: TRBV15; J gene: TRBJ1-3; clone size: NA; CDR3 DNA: TGTGCCACCAGCAGAGACCAGGCAGGGACTGGAAACACCATATATTTT; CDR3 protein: CATSRDQAGTGNTIYF
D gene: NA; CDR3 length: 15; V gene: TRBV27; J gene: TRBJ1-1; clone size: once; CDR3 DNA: TGTGCCAGCAGCGGATACGGGACACCCAACACTGAAGCTTTCTTT; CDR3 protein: CASSGYGTPNTEAFF
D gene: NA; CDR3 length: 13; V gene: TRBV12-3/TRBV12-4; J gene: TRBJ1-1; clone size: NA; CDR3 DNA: TGTGCCAGCACCCTGGGGCAGGACACTGAAGCTTTCTTT; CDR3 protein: CASTLGQDTEAFF
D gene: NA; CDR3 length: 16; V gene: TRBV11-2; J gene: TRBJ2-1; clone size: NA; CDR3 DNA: TGTGCCAGCAGCTTAGGCGGCCGATACTCCTACAATGAGCAGTTCTTC; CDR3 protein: CASSLGGRYSYNEQFF
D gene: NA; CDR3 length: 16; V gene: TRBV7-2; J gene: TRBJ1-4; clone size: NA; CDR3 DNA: TGTGCCAGCAGCCGCACCCCGGATCCGGGGGATGAAAAACTGTTTTTT; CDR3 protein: CASSRTPDPGDEKLFF
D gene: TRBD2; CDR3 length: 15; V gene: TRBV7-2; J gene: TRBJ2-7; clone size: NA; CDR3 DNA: TGTGCCAGCAGCTTAAGGGAGGGTGTCGGATACGAGCAGTACTTC; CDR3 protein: CASSLREGVGYEQYF
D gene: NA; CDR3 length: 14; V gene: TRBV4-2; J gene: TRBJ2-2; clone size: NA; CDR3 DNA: TGTGCCAGCAGCCATACTAGGGTTACCGGGGAGCTGTTTTTT; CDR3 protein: CASSHTRVTGELFF
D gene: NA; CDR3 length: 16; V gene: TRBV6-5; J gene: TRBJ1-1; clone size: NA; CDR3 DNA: TGTGCCAGCAGTTACAGCTTAGGGGGGGGGAACACTGAAGCTTTCTTT; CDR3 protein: CASSYSLGGGNTEAFF
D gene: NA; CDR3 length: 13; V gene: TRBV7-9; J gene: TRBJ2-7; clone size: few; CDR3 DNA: TGTGCCAGCAGCGTCAGGGGCTCCTACGAGCAGTACTTC; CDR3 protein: CASSVRGSYEQYF
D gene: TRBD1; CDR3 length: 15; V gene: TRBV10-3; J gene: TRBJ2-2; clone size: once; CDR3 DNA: TGTGCCATCAGTCCGGGACAGGGAGCGAACGGGGAGCTGTTTTTT; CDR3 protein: CAISPGQGANGELFF
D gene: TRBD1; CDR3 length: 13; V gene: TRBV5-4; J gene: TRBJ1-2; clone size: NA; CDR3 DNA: TGTGCCAGCAGCGAACAGGGGAACTATGGCTACACCTTC; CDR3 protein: CASSEQGNYGYTF
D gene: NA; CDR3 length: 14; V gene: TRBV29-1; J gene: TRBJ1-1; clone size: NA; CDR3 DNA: TGCAGCGTTGTAAGGGGCCCAATGGACACTGAAGCTTTCTTT; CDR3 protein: CSVVRGPMDTEAFF
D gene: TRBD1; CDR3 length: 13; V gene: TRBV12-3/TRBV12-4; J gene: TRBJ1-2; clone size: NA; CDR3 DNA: TGTGCCAGCAGTGGTCAGGGGGCGGAGGGCTACACCTTC; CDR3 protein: CASSGQGAEGYTF
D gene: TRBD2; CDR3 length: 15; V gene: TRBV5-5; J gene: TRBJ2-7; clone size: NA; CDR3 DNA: TGTGCCAGCAGCTTGGAAGGGACTAGCTTCCACGAGCAGTACTTC; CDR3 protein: CASSLEGTSFHEQYF
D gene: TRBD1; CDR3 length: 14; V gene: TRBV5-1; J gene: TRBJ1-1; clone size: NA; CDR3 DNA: TGCGCCAGCAGCATCCGACAGGGGGTTACTGAAGCTTTCTTT; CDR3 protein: CASSIRQGVTEAFF
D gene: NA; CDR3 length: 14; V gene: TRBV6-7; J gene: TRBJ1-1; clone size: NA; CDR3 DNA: TGTGCCAGCAGCGGGACTCCCGAGGGCACTGAAGCTTTCTTT; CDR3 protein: CASSGTPEGTEAFF